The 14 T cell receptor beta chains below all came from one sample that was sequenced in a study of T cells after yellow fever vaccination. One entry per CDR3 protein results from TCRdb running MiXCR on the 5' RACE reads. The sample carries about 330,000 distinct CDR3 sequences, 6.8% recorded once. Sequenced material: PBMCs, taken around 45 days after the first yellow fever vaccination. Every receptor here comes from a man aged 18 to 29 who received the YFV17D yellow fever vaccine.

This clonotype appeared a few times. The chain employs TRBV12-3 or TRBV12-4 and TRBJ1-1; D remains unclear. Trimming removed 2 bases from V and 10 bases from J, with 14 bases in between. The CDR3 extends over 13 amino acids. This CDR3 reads CASSLRTDGGAFF. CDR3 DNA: TGTGCCAGCAGTTTAAGGACGGACGGCGGAGCTTTCTTT.

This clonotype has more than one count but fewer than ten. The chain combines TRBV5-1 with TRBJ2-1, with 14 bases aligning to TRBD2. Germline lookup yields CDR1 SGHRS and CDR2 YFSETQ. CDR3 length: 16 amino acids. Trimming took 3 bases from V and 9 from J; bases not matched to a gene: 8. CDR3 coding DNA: TGCGCCAGCAGCTACTCCGGGACTAGCGGGGGTGGTGAGCAGTTCTTC. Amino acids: CASSYSGTSGGGEQFF. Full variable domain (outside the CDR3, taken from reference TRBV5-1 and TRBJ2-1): KAGVTQTPRYLIKTRGQQVTLSCSPISGHRSVSWYQQTPGQGLQFLFEYFSETQRNKGNFPGRFSGRQFSNSRSEMNVSTLELGDSALYLCASSYSGTSGGGEQFFGPGTRLTVL.

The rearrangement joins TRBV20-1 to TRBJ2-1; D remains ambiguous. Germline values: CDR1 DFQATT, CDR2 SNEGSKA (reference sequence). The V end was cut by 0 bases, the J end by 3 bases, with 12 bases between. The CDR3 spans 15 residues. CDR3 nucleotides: TGCAGTGCTAGAGATCAGGTGGGGAACTACAATGAGCAGTTCTTC. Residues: CSARDQVGNYNEQFF.

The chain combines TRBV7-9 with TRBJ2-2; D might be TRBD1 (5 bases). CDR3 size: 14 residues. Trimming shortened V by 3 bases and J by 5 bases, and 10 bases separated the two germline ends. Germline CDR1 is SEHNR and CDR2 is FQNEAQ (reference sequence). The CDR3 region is CASSFPRQTGELFF. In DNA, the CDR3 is TGTGCCAGCAGCTTTCCCCGACAGACCGGGGAGCTGTTTTTT.

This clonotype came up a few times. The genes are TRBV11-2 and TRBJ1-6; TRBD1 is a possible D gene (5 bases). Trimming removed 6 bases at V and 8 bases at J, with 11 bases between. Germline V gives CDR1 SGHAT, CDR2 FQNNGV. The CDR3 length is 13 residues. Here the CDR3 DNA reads TGTGCCAGCAGTACCGGGACGGATTCACCCCTCCACTTT. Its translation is CASSTGTDSPLHF.

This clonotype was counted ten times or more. CDR3 DNA: TGTGCCAGCAGGGACAGGGGAAACAAACACAATGAGCAGTTCTTC. As protein: CASRDRGNKHNEQFF. The chain combines TRBV6-2 or TRBV6-3 with TRBJ2-1; 9 bases are a match to TRBD1. Per the germline V gene, CDR1 is MNHEY and CDR2 is SVGEGT. V lost 6 bases and J lost 5; bases outside the gene matches: 8. This CDR3 is built from 15 residues.

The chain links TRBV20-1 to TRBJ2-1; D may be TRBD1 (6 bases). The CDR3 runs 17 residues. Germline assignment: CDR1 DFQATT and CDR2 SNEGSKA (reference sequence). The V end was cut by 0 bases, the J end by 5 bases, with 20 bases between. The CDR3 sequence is CSARDRGLGGPDNEQFF. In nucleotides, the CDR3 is TGCAGTGCTAGAGATAGGGGCCTTGGGGGCCCCGACAATGAGCAGTTCTTC.

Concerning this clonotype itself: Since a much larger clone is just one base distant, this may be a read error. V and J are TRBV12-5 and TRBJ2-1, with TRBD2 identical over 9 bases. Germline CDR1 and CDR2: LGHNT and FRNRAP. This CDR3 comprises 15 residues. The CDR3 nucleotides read TGTGCTAGTGGTGACTGGGCTAGCGGGGTTCTTGAGCTGTTCTTC. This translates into CASGDWASGVLELFF.

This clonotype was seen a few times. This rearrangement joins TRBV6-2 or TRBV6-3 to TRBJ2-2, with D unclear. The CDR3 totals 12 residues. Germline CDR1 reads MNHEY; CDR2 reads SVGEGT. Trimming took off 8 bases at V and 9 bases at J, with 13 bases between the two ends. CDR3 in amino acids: CASSRFSRELFF. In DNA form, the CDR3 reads TGTGCCAGCTCTAGGTTCTCCCGGGAGCTGTTTTTT.

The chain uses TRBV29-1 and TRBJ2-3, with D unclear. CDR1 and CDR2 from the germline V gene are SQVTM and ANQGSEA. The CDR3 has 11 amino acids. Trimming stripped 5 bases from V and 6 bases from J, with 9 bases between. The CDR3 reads CSVSYSDTQYF. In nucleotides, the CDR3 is TGCAGCGTTTCCTATTCGGATACGCAGTATTTT.

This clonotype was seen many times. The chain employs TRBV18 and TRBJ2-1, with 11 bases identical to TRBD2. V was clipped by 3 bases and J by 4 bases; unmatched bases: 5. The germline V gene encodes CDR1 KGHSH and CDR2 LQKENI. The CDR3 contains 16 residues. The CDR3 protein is CASSPLAGGPYNEQFF. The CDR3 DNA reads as TGTGCCAGCTCACCTTTAGCGGGGGGGCCTTACAATGAGCAGTTCTTC.

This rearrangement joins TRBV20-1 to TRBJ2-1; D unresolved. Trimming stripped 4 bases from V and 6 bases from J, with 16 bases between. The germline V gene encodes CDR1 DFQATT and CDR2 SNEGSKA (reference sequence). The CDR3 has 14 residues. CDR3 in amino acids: CSATLPVISNEQFF. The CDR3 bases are TGCAGTGCTACCCTTCCCGTCATAAGCAATGAGCAGTTCTTC.

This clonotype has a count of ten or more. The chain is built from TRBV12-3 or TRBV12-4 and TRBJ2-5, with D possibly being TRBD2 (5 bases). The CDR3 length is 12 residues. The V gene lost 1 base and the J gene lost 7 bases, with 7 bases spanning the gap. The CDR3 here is CASSLVRGTQYF. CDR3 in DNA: TGTGCCAGCAGTTTAGTCCGGGGGACCCAGTACTTC.

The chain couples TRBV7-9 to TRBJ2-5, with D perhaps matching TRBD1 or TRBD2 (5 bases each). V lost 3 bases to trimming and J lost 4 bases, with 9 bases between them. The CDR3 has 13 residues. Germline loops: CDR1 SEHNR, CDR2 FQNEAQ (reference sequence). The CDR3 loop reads CASSFEGPETQYF. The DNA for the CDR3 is TGTGCCAGCAGCTTCGAGGGACCAGAGACCCAGTACTTC.